A single sample gave rise to the 15 T cell receptor beta chains below, sequenced in a study of T-cell memory formation after mild COVID-19. TCRdb passed the 5' RACE reads through MiXCR, listing each CDR3 protein once. The sample has fewer than 150,000 distinct CDR3 sequences, about a sixth seen once. Sequencing was carried out using PBMCs or a T cell subset sorted from them (not recorded which). The receptors were gathered from a man aged 18 to 29 who had mild COVID-19 (a few samples of this study predate the infection). Cell type and time point are not known.

This clonotype was detected a few times. The V and J genes are TRBV20-1 and TRBJ2-3, with 9 bases lining up with TRBD2. The germline CDR1 and CDR2 sequences are DFQATT and SNEGSKA (reference sequence). The V gene end was trimmed by 7 bases and the J gene end by 2 bases; junction bases not matched to a gene: 13. This CDR3 has 16 residues. Written as DNA, the CDR3 is TGCAGTGTTATACCTCACAGCGGGGGGATCACAGATACGCAGTATTTT. This encodes CSVIPHSGGITDTQYF.

V gene TRBV12-3 or TRBV12-4 combines with J gene TRBJ2-7, with 8 bases lining up with TRBD1. There are 13 residues in the CDR3. With 6 bases clipped from V and 0 bases from J, the junction kept 1 base outside the gene matches. CDR3 sequence (DNA): TGTGCCAGCAGGGACAGGGCCTCCTACGAGCAGTACTTC. Residues: CASRDRASYEQYF.

This chain links TRBV2 with TRBJ2-2, with no clear D. Germline-derived CDR1 and CDR2 are SNHLY and FYNNEI. With 4 bases removed from V and 3 bases from J, the gap between germline ends came to 9 bases. CDR3 length: 14 amino acids. CDR3 nucleotide sequence: TGTGCCAGCAGTGGAAAACAATACACCGGGGAGCTGTTTTTT. This translates into CASSGKQYTGELFF.

The DNA for the CDR3 is TGTGCCAGCAGTTTTGTACAGGACGGCGGGGAGCTGTTTTTT. Its translation is CASSFVQDGGELFF. The chain has TRBV12-3 or TRBV12-4 and TRBJ2-2; D perhaps matches TRBD1 (5 bases). The CDR3 totals 14 residues. V was shortened by 3 bases and J by 7 bases, with 12 bases between the two germline ends.

A few counts support this clonotype. The chain employs TRBV7-6 and TRBJ2-3, with 10 bases lining up with TRBD1. The CDR3 runs to 17 residues. The V gene end was trimmed by 8 bases and the J gene end by 6 bases; junction bases not matched to a gene: 17. Germline V gene sequence: CDR1 SGHVS, CDR2 FNYEAQ. The CDR3 region is CASGKRTGGRPMDTQYF. CDR3 DNA sequence: TGTGCCAGCGGCAAACGGACAGGGGGAAGACCAATGGATACGCAGTATTTT.

The sample holds a few counts of this clonotype. This chain connects TRBV5-1 to TRBJ2-3, with 8 bases aligning to TRBD1. The CDR3 has 16 residues. The germline CDR1 and CDR2 sequences are SGHRS and YFSETQ. Unmatched junction bases numbered 17, after V lost 4 bases and J lost 10 bases. The CDR3 DNA sequence: TGCGCCAGCAGCCCCCCCGGGACAGGAGGTACGGTTTCGCAGTATTTT. The encoded protein is CASSPPGTGGTVSQYF.

This clonotype was counted at least ten times. The V call is TRBV9, the J call TRBJ2-2, with no clear D. Germline V lookup: CDR1 SGDLS, CDR2 YYNGEE. The V end lost 4 bases, the J end lost 3 bases, and 4 bases lay between the germline ends. The CDR3 covers 12 residues. This CDR3 reads CASSRYTGELFF. The CDR3 DNA follows: TGTGCCAGCAGCAGGTACACCGGGGAGCTGTTTTTT. The entire variable domain, with the rest obtained from reference TRBV9 and TRBJ2-2, is as follows: DSGVTQTPKHLITATGQRVTLRCSPRSGDLSVYWYQQSLDQGLQFLIQYYNGEERAKGNILERFSAQQFPDLHSELNLSSLELGDSALYFCASSRYTGELFFGEGSRLTVL.

This clonotype has only a few counts. This rearrangement joins TRBV4-1 to TRBJ2-6; 10 bases align to TRBD1. V gave up 1 base and J gave up 1 base; unmatched junction bases: 4. The CDR3 consists of 18 residues. Germline loops: CDR1 MGHRA, CDR2 YSYEKL. The CDR3 spells CASSQGRQGASGANVLTF. Written as DNA, the CDR3 is TGCGCCAGCAGCCAAGGGAGACAGGGGGCATCTGGGGCCAACGTCCTGACTTTC.

This clonotype showed up just a few times. The chain has TRBV19 and TRBJ1-4, with TRBD1 matching 8 bases. The V gene end was trimmed by 7 bases and the J gene end by 7 bases; junction bases not matched to a gene: 5. This CDR3 has 13 residues. CDR1 and CDR2 (germline): LNHDA, SQIVND (reference sequence). CDR3 loop: CASKTGGREKLFF. CDR3 nucleotide sequence: TGTGCCAGTAAAACAGGGGGACGTGAAAAACTGTTTTTT.

The chain joins TRBV3-1 to TRBJ1-1, with unresolved D. The CDR3 is 13 amino acids. The V gene lost 6 bases and the J gene lost 1 base, with 9 bases spanning the gap. Germline V gene lookup returns CDR1 LGHDT and CDR2 YNNKEL (reference sequence). CDR3 DNA sequence: TGTGCCAGCAGTACAACAGAGAACACTGAAGCTTTCTTT. This translates into CASSTTENTEAFF. The whole variable domain, filled in from reference TRBV3-1 and TRBJ1-1, reads DTAVSQTPKYLVTQMGNDKSIKCEQNLGHDTMYWYKQDSKKFLKIMFSYNNKELIINETVPNRFSPKSPDKAHLNLHINSLELGDSAVYFCASSTTENTEAFFGQGTRLTVV.

CDR3 coding DNA: TGTGCCAGCAGCTTAGATGGTCCCTCAGTCGATGAGCAGTTCTTC. It yields the protein CASSLDGPSVDEQFF. The genes are TRBV11-3 and TRBJ2-1; D gene ambiguous. Germline CDR1 is SGHNT and CDR2 is YENEEA. This CDR3 is 15 amino acids long. Deletions cut 0 bases from V and 8 bases from J, with 14 bases between.

The chain links TRBV5-6 to TRBJ2-5; unclear D gene. The germline V gene has CDR1 SGHDT and CDR2 YYEEEE. The germline V and J ends were trimmed by 2 bases and 7 bases, with 15 bases remaining between them. The length of the CDR3 is 14 residues. The CDR3 DNA sequence: TGTGCCAGCAGCTTTGGTACTTTCGACGGGACCCAGTACTTC. Amino acids: CASSFGTFDGTQYF.

The V call is TRBV5-1, the J call TRBJ2-3; D tentatively reads TRBD1 or TRBD2 (5 bases each). The CDR3 spans 18 residues. Germline CDR1 reads SGHRS; CDR2 reads YFSETQ. Deletions cut 1 base from V and 0 bases from J, with 18 bases between. CDR3 DNA sequence: TGCGCCAGCAGCTTGACCCCTCCAGGGTCGGGGAGCACAGATACGCAGTATTTT. This sequence encodes CASSLTPPGSGSTDTQYF.

J is TRBJ2-3 and V is TRBV7-9; no reliable D call. The CDR3 has 13 residues. Between the trimmed V and J ends, which lost 3 bases and 6 bases, there was a span of 10 bases. CDR1 and CDR2 from the germline V gene are SEHNR and FQNEAQ (reference sequence). The CDR3 bases are TGTGCCAGCAGCTTCTCGTTTAGGGATACGCAGTATTTT. Encoded protein: CASSFSFRDTQYF.

This clonotype has ten or more counts. The chain combines TRBV7-7 with TRBJ2-5; the D call may be TRBD1 or TRBD2 (5 bases each). The V end was cut by 1 base, the J end by 0 bases, with 6 bases between. This CDR3 has 14 amino acids. CDR1 is SSHAT, CDR2 FNYEAQ, per germline (reference sequence). The CDR3: CASSLVGDQETQYF. The CDR3 region has the DNA TGTGCCAGCAGCTTAGTGGGGGACCAAGAGACCCAGTACTTC.